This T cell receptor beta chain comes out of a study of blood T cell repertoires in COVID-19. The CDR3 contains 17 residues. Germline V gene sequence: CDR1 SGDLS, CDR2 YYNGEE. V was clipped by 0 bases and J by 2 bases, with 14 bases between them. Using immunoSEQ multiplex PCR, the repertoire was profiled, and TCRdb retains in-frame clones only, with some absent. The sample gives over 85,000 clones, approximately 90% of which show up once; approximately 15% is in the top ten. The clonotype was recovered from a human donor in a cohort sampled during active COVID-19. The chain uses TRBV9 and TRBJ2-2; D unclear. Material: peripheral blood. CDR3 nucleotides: TGTGCCAGCAGCGTAGCTCCCTTTGGCGGAAACACCGGGGAGCTGTTTTTT. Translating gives CASSVAPFGGNTGELFF. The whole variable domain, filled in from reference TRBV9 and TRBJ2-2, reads DSGVTQTPKHLITATGQRVTLRCSPRSGDLSVYWYQQSLDQGLQFLIQYYNGEERAKGNILERFSAQQFPDLHSELNLSSLELGDSALYFCASSVAPFGGNTGELFFGEGSRLTVL.